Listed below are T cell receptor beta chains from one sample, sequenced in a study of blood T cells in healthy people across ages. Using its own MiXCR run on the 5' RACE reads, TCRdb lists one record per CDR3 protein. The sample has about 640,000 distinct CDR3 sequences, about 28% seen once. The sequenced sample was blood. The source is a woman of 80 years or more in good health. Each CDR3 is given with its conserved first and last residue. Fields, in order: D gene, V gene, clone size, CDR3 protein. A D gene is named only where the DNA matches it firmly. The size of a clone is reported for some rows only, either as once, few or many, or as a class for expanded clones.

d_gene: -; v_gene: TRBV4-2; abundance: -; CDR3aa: CAGSQVTAGGKRPQHF
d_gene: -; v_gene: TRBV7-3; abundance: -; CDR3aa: CASSLSRQDGLYF
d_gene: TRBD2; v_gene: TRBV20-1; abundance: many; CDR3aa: CSATEERGGYNEQFF
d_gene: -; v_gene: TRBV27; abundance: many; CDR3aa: CASSANQGRSEAFF
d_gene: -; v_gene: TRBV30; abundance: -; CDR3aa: CALSRGPMNTEAFF
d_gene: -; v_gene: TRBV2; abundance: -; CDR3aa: CASSDGVYEQYF
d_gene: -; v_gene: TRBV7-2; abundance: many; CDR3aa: CASSPYAGAWEKLFF
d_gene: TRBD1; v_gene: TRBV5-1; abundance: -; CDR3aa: CASSPRTGGASEKLFF
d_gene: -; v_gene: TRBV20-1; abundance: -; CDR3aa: CSARDLGRSETQYF
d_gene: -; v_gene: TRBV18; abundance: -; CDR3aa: CASSPTAHSNQPQHF
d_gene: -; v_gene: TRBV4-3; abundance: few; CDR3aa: CASSYGNRNTEAFF
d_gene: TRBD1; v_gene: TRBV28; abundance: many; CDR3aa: CASSETGRPFGYTF
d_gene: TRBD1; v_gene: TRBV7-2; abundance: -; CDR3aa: CASSSTGTDQAGGYTF
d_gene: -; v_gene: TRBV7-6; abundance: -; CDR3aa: CASSLRTGVGETQYF
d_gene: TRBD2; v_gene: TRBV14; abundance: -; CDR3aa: CASSPGLAREETQYF
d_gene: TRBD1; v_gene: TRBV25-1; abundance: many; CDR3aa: CASSGLTGGVTYEQYF
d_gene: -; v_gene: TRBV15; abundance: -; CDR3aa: CATSRGPGVMSGYTF
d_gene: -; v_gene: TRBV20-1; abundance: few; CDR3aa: CSARGQRNTEAFF
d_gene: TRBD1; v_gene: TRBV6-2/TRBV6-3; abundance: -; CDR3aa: CASSWTRGRGTDTQYF
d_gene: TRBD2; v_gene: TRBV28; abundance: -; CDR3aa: CASTSRASGGVHTGELFF
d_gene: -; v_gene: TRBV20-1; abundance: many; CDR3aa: CSAREGQAKNEQFF
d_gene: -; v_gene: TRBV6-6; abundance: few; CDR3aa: CASSSSTGNTEAFF
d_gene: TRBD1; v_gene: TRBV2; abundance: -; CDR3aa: CASSGDRGRTEAFF
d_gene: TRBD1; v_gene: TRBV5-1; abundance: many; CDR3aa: CASSFTIMDRGFQYF
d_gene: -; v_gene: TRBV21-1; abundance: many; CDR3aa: CASSKSFFESSYEQYF
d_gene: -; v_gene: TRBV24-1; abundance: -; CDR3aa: CATSTPGVPGPYNEQYF
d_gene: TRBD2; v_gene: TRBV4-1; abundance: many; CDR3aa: CASSQFSGGAVNEQFF
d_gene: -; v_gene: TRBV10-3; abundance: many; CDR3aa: CAISDVEAGTDTQYF
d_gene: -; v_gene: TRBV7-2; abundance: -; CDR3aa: CASSRGGGSPLHF
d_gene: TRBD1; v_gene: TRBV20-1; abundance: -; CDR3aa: CSAFTGTGSGNTIYF
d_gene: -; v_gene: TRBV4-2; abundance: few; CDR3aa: CASSGVAQHEQYF
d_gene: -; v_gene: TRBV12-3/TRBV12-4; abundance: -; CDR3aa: CASSPGYNQPQHF
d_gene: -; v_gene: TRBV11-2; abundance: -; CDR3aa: CASSRSRTQSSYNEQFF
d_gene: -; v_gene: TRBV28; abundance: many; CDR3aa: CASSLPRAVKYEQYF
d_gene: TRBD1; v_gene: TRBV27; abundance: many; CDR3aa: CASKTGGGTQYF
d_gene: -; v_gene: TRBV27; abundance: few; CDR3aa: CASSLYSQRGGTEAFF
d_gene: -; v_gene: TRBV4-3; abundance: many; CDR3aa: CASSQDLTSGDEQFF
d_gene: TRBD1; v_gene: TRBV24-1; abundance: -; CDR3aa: CATSDPGGTRGYTF
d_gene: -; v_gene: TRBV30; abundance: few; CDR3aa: CAWSVRAGDNSPLHF
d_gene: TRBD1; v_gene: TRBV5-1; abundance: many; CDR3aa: CASSLTGVVDEQFF
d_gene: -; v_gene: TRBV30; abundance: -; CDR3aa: CTWSVGVYEQYF
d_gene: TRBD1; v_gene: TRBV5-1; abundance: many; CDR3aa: CASSWRTGADSPLHF
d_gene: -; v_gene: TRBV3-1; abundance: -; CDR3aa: CASSQEITAANTGELFF
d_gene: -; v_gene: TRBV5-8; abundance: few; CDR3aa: CASTHARGYNYGYTF